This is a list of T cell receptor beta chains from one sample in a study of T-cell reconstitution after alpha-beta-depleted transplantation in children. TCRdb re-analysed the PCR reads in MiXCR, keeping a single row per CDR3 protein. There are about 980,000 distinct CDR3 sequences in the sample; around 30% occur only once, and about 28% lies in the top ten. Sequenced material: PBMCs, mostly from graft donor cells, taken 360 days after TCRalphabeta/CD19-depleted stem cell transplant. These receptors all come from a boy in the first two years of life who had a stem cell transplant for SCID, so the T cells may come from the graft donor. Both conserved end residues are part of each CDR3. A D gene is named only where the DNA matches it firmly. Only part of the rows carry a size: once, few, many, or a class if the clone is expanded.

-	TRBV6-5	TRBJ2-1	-	CASSYQSSYNEQFF	TGTGCCAGCAGTTACCAGAGCTCCTACAATGAGCAGTTCTTC
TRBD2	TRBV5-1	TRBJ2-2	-	CASSLGTRLNTGELFF	TGCGCCAGCAGCTTGGGGACTAGGCTGAACACCGGGGAGCTGTTTTTT
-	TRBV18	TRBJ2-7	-	CASSPRVPSYEQYF	TGTGCCAGCTCACCTAGGGTACCCTCCTACGAGCAGTACTTC
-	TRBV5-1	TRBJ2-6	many	CASSLGGRASGANVLTF	TGCGCCAGCAGCTTGGGAGGCAGGGCCTCTGGGGCCAACGTCCTGACTTTC
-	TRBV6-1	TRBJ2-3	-	CASRGGGGRKPVPDTQYF	TGTGCCAGCAGAGGGGGAGGGGGCCGCAAGCCCGTCCCTGATACGCAGTATTTT
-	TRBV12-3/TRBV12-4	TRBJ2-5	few	CASSLAGGGDQETQYF	TGTGCCAGCAGTTTAGCCGGTGGAGGGGACCAAGAGACCCAGTACTTC
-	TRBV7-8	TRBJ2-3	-	CASTTYGIFTDTQYF	TGTGCCAGCACCACGTATGGGATTTTCACAGATACGCAGTATTTT
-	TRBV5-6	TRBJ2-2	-	CASSSGGSNTGELFF	TGTGCCAGCAGCTCCGGGGGATCGAACACCGGGGAGCTGTTTTTT
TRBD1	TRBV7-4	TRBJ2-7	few	CASSRTGEVGYEQYF	TGTGCCAGCAGCCGGACAGGGGAGGTCGGTTACGAGCAGTACTTC
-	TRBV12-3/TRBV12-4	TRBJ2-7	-	CATSLPGSYEQYF	TGTGCCACCAGTTTACCCGGATCCTACGAGCAGTACTTC
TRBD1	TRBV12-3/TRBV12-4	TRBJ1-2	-	CASSFTLGQGNYGYTF	TGTGCCAGCAGTTTTACCCTCGGACAGGGTAACTATGGCTACACCTTC
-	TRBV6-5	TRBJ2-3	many	CASSSTGASTDTQYF	TGTGCCAGCAGTTCCACGGGGGCTAGCACAGATACGCAGTATTTT
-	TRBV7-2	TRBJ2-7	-	CASSEMVGDVLAYEQYF	TGTGCCAGCAGCGAAATGGTCGGGGACGTCCTCGCCTACGAGCAGTACTTC
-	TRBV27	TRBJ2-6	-	CASSLYQGPSGANVLTF	TGTGCCAGCAGTTTATATCAGGGCCCCTCTGGGGCCAACGTCCTGACTTTC
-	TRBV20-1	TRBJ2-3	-	CSARDTALADTQYF	TGCAGTGCTAGAGATACGGCGCTGGCAGATACGCAGTATTTT
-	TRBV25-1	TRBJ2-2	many	CASSKTVPNTGELFF	TGTGCCAGCAGTAAGACCGTACCGAACACCGGGGAGCTGTTTTTT
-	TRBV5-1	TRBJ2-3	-	CASSWRGQNTDTQYF	TGCGCCAGCAGCTGGAGGGGACAGAACACAGATACGCAGTATTTT
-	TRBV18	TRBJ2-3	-	CASSPDRITDTQYF	TGTGCCAGCTCACCTGACAGGATCACAGATACGCAGTATTTT
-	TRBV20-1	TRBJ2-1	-	CSAPLTRGADDEQFF	TGCAGTGCCCCTTTGACCAGGGGAGCGGATGATGAGCAGTTCTTC
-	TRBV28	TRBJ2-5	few	CASRDSGTQYF	TGTGCCAGCAGGGATAGTGGGACCCAGTACTTC
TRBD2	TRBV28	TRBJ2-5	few	CASEPPVSSGGVQETQYF	TGTGCCAGCGAACCACCTGTGTCTAGCGGGGGGGTCCAAGAGACCCAGTACTTC